The 22 T cell receptor beta chains below all came from one sample that was sequenced in a study of spatial heterogeneity in lung cancer. The time point was: blood at routine non-recurrence follow-up after resection. TCRdb re-derived calls from the 5' RACE reads in MiXCR, one entry per CDR3 protein. This sample carries 15,000 to 20,000 distinct CDR3 sequences, about a fifth of them seen once, and the ten largest clones take about 6.4%. The sample in question was PBMCs, obtained at follow-up. These receptors came from a male donor with early-stage non-small cell lung cancer.

This clonotype showed up just a few times. The J gene is TRBJ1-1, the V gene TRBV18, with D possibly TRBD1 on 6 matching bases. V gave up 1 base and J gave up 0 bases, with 15 bases separating them. Germline V gene data show CDR1 as KGHSH and CDR2 as LQKENI. The CDR3 spans 17 residues. This CDR3 is CASSPRGGGGMNTEAFF. In DNA, the CDR3 is TGTGCCAGCTCACCACGGGGAGGGGGAGGGATGAACACTGAAGCTTTCTTT.

The chain couples TRBV6-2 or TRBV6-3 to TRBJ1-5; D gene ambiguous. Germline-derived CDR1 and CDR2 are MNHEY and SVGEGT. Trimming cost V 7 bases and J 0 bases, with 4 bases left between them. CDR3 size: 12 residues. Here the CDR3 reads CASNDSNQPQHF. The CDR3 DNA reads TGTGCCAGCAATGATAGCAATCAGCCCCAGCATTTT.

This clonotype was counted ten times or more. The V gene is TRBV30, the J gene TRBJ1-3; D ambiguous. V was pared by 1 base and J by 1 base, with 2 bases between. The CDR3 totals 12 residues. In germline, CDR1 is GTSNPN, CDR2 SVGIG (reference sequence). The CDR3 region is CAWSDSGNTIYF. CDR3 sequence (DNA): TGTGCCTGGAGTGATTCTGGAAACACCATATATTTT.

V gene TRBV7-9 combines with J gene TRBJ1-3, with D maybe TRBD1 (5 bases). V lost 6 bases and J lost 0, with 12 bases in between. CDR1 and CDR2 (germline): SEHNR, FQNEAQ (reference sequence). CDR3 size: 15 residues. CDR3 residues: CASRPDSSSGNTIYF. The CDR3 nucleotides are TGTGCCAGCAGACCTGACAGTAGCTCTGGAAACACCATATATTTT.

The chain combines TRBV11-2 with TRBJ2-5; TRBD2 might be the D (7 bases). Germline values: CDR1 SGHAT, CDR2 FQNNGV. V was pared by 2 bases and J by 4 bases, with 20 bases between. This CDR3 comprises 17 residues. In DNA form, the CDR3 reads TGTGCCAGCAGCTTACGGGGGGCCAAGGGGTCGGGAGAGACCCAGTACTTC. Encoded protein: CASSLRGAKGSGETQYF. The variable domain in full, completed from reference TRBV11-2 and TRBJ2-5, reads EAGVAQSPRYKIIEKRQSVAFWCNPISGHATLYWYQQILGQGPKLLIQFQNNGVVDDSQLPKDRFSAERLKGVDSTLKIQPAKLEDSAVYLCASSLRGAKGSGETQYFGPGTRLLVL.

The rearrangement links TRBV5-5 to TRBJ2-3; 8 nucleotides agree with TRBD2. The J segment lost 1 base and the V segment lost 0 bases, leaving 1 base of the junction unmatched. The CDR3 has 15 residues. Germline-derived CDR1 and CDR2 are SGHKS and YYEKEE (reference sequence). The DNA for the CDR3 is TGTGCCAGCAGCTTGGTACTAGCGGGCACAGATACGCAGTATTTT. This translates into CASSLVLAGTDTQYF.

This clonotype was counted ten times or more. The chain carries TRBV20-1 and TRBJ2-1, with TRBD2 matching over 10 bases. Germline CDR1 is DFQATT and CDR2 is SNEGSKA (reference sequence). The CDR3 has 16 residues. V gave up 6 bases and J gave up 3 bases; unmatched junction bases: 11. CDR3 protein: CSAPPGTSADYNEQFF. CDR3 sequence (DNA): TGCAGTGCACCTCCCGGGACTAGCGCGGACTACAATGAGCAGTTCTTC.

V and J are TRBV2 and TRBJ2-3, with D perhaps TRBD2 (6 bases). Per the germline V gene, CDR1 is SNHLY and CDR2 is FYNNEI. CDR3 length: 14 amino acids. V gave up 6 bases and J gave up 6 bases, with 16 bases separating them. Here the CDR3 reads CASRRGSSDDTQYF. The CDR3 DNA follows: TGTGCCAGCAGACGAGGGTCTAGCGACGATACGCAGTATTTT.

By proportion, this clonotype is medium-sized. The chain has TRBV7-9 and TRBJ1-5; D remains ambiguous. The CDR3 runs to 13 residues. The germline V and J ends were trimmed by 0 bases and 8 bases, with 8 bases remaining between them. Germline-derived CDR1 and CDR2 are SEHNR and FQNEAQ (reference sequence). CDR3 nucleotide sequence: TGTGCCAGCAGCTTAGCCAGGAGGGAGCCCCAGCATTTT. Translated, it gives CASSLARREPQHF. Using reference TRBV7-9 and TRBJ1-5 for the parts outside the CDR3, the full variable domain is DTGVSQNPRHKITKRGQNVTFRCDPISEHNRLYWYRQTLGQGPEFLTYFQNEAQLEKSRLLSDRFSAERPKGSFSTLEIQRTEQGDSAMYLCASSLARREPQHFGDGTRLSIL.

This clonotype qualifies as medium-sized. The chain combines TRBV29-1 with TRBJ1-1; the D is unclear. The CDR3 is made up of 13 amino acids. Per the germline V gene, CDR1 is SQVTM and CDR2 is ANQGSEA. Trimming removed 6 bases from V and 0 bases from J, with 11 bases in between. This chain's CDR3 is CSVARRLNTEAFF. In DNA form, the CDR3 reads TGCAGCGTAGCAAGGAGATTGAACACTGAAGCTTTCTTT.

This clonotype showed up just a few times. This chain connects TRBV27 to TRBJ1-2, with TRBD1 matching 8 bases. Germline CDR1 MNHEY, CDR2 SMNVEV (reference sequence). Trimming at V came to 5 bases and at J to 8 bases, leaving 7 bases not matched to a gene. This CDR3 region has 13 residues. CDR3 protein: CASSGLRGRGYTF. CDR3 DNA sequence: TGTGCCAGCAGTGGGCTCAGGGGGCGCGGCTACACCTTC.

This clonotype was found a few times. The chain carries TRBV3-1 and TRBJ2-7; D unresolved. Germline V gene data show CDR1 as LGHDT and CDR2 as YNNKEL (reference sequence). The CDR3 loop spans 12 amino acids. Trimming removed 5 bases from V and 5 bases from J, with 10 bases in between. The CDR3 nucleotides read TGTGCCAGCAGCGGAGTCCAGCACGAGCAGTACTTC. Translated: CASSGVQHEQYF.

Many counts were recorded for this clonotype. The rearrangement links TRBV7-2 to TRBJ2-7; D is perhaps TRBD2 (5 bases). The CDR3 sequence is 14 residues long. With 4 bases removed from V and 4 bases from J, the gap between germline ends came to 14 bases. Germline-derived CDR1 and CDR2 are SGHTA and FQGNSA. The CDR3 nucleotides read TGTGCCAGCAGCTACCGGTCACGGGATTACGAGCAGTACTTC. Translating gives CASSYRSRDYEQYF. The full variable domain, its missing parts supplied by reference TRBV7-2 and TRBJ2-7, is GAGVSQSPSNKVTEKGKDVELRCDPISGHTALYWYRQSLGQGLEFLIYFQGNSAPDKSGLPSDRFSAERTGGSVSTLTIQRTQQEDSAVYLCASSYRSRDYEQYFGPGTRLTVT.

This clonotype came up a few times. The chain joins TRBV4-2 to TRBJ2-2; the D is unclear. This CDR3 comprises 17 residues. Germline CDR1 and CDR2: LGHNA and YNFKEQ. V was cut by 0 bases and J by 0 bases, with 11 bases left in between. In DNA form, the CDR3 reads TGTGCCAGCAGCCAAGAATGGGTCCCTACGAACACCGGGGAGCTGTTTTTT. This translates into CASSQEWVPTNTGELFF.

V usage is TRBV9 and J usage is TRBJ2-7, with TRBD2 matching 7 bases. This CDR3 has 16 residues. V shed 0 bases, J shed 5 bases, and the junction held 11 bases outside the gene matches. Germline CDR1 SGDLS, CDR2 YYNGEE. For the CDR3, the DNA is TGTGCCAGCAGCGTAGATCCCGAGACTAGCTACGACGAGCAGTACTTC. The encoded protein is CASSVDPETSYDEQYF.

This clonotype was observed a few times. The chain couples TRBV6-5 to TRBJ2-7; 7 nucleotides line up with TRBD1. After removal of 7 bases from V and 6 bases from J, the junction contained 6 bases not matched to a gene. Germline V gives CDR1 MNHEY, CDR2 SVGAGI. The CDR3 totals 12 residues. CDR3 bases: TGTGCCAGCACGACACCAGGGGGCGAGCAGTACTTC. This translates into CASTTPGGEQYF.

This clonotype showed up just a few times. The V call is TRBV5-6, the J call TRBJ2-3, with a possible D match to TRBD2 (6 bases). CDR1 and CDR2 (germline): SGHDT, YYEEEE. Trimming removed 0 bases at V and 6 bases at J, with 14 bases between. The CDR3 is 15 residues long. The CDR3 region has the DNA TGTGCCAGCAGCTTGGTTTTACTAGCAGCTGATACGCAGTATTTT. Amino acids: CASSLVLLAADTQYF. The whole variable domain, filled in from reference TRBV5-6 and TRBJ2-3, reads DAGVTQSPTHLIKTRGQQVTLRCSPKSGHDTVSWYQQALGQGPQFIFQYYEEEERQRGNFPDRFSGHQFPNYSSELNVNALLLGDSALYLCASSLVLLAADTQYFGPGTRLTVL.

This chain links TRBV18 with TRBJ2-1; D assignment may be TRBD1 or TRBD2 (6 bases each). The CDR3 runs 13 residues. CDR1 and CDR2 from the germline V gene are KGHSH and LQKENI. Trimming took 3 bases from V and 8 from J, leaving 11 bases between them. The CDR3 DNA reads TGTGCCAGCTCACCCGTGAGGGGGGATGAGCAGTTCTTC. This codes for CASSPVRGDEQFF.

The genes are TRBV7-9 and TRBJ2-5, with a tentative D call TRBD2 (6 bases). This CDR3 is built from 15 residues. The germline gives CDR1 SEHNR, CDR2 FQNEAQ (reference sequence). Trimming cost V 3 bases and J 2 bases, with 13 bases left between them. The CDR3 DNA reads as TGTGCCAGCAGCTTGTTTGGGGCGGGACAAGAGACCCAGTACTTC. Its protein is CASSLFGAGQETQYF.

There are a few counts of this clonotype. The chain uses TRBV3-1 and TRBJ2-7, with 7 bases matching TRBD1. The CDR3 totals 17 residues. Germline CDR1 LGHDT, CDR2 YNNKEL (reference sequence). Trimming removed 4 bases from V and 0 bases from J; junction bases left unmatched: 12. The chain's CDR3 is CASSPDTGTAPSYEQYF. CDR3 nucleotide sequence: TGTGCCAGCAGCCCCGATACCGGGACAGCACCCTCCTACGAGCAGTACTTC.

This clonotype was picked up many times. The chain combines TRBV12-3 or TRBV12-4 with TRBJ2-4, with TRBD2 identical over 7 bases. The CDR3 is made up of 14 amino acids. Unmatched junction bases numbered 2, after V lost 1 base and J lost 5 bases. This CDR3 is CASSLGLAENIQYF. The CDR3 nucleotides read TGTGCCAGCAGTTTAGGTCTAGCGGAAAACATTCAGTACTTC.

The V gene is TRBV14, the J gene TRBJ1-4, with 9 bases matching TRBD1. The CDR3 runs 15 residues. The germline V gene encodes CDR1 SGHDN and CDR2 FVKESK. Trimming took 4 bases from V and 10 from J; bases not matched to a gene: 10. CDR3 region: CASSRVGTGSGKLFF. CDR3 nucleotides: TGTGCCAGCAGCCGAGTTGGGACAGGGTCCGGAAAACTGTTTTTT.